This T cell receptor (beta chain) comes out of a study of blood T cells in healthy people across ages. The V and J ends lost 4 bases and 1 base, in that order; junction bases with no gene match: 0. This CDR3 comprises 13 residues. The germline gives CDR1 SQVTM, CDR2 ANQGSEA. Study conclusions and caveats: Among long-lived donors, naive CD4+ cells were more numerous and diversity higher than in aged donors. Naive and antigen-experienced cells were not separated, limiting conclusive comparison.

As to this clonotype: Its specificity is unknown.

Primers used in a second PCR of roughly 6 to 11 cycles were a sample-barcoded 5' primer and a J-beta primer mix. In TCRdb, the 5' RACE reads were re-called with MiXCR into one record per CDR3 protein. The sample includes roughly 830,000 distinct CDR3 sequences, under 80% of them seen just once. The sequenced sample was blood. This TCR was sampled from a man younger than 40 in good health. The V and J genes are TRBV29-1 and TRBJ1-5, with 8 bases identical to TRBD1. CDR3 in DNA: TGCAGCGTTGGGGACAGGAGCAATCAGCCCCAGCATTTT. Translation: CSVGDRSNQPQHF.